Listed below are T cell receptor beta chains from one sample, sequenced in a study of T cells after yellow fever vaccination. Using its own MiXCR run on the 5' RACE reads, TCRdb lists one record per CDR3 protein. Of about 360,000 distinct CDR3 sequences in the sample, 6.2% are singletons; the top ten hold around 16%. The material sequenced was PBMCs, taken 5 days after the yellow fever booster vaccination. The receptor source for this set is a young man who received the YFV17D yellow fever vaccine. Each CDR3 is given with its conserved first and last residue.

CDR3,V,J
CASSVATQNTGELFF,TRBV9,TRBJ2-2
CASSNTGFNTEAFF,TRBV25-1,TRBJ1-1
CSVVRTGDRPYEQYF,TRBV29-1,TRBJ2-7
CASSAGQGAPKGGEQYF,TRBV18,TRBJ2-7
CASSLAAGGNQPQHF,TRBV12-3/TRBV12-4,TRBJ1-5
CASSQVYAGAYEQYF,TRBV4-3,TRBJ2-7
CASRVASGANVLTF,TRBV5-1,TRBJ2-6
CASSQGGRHPVHTEAFF,TRBV4-3,TRBJ1-1
CSARDPTGGGEKLFF,TRBV20-1,TRBJ1-4
CASSLVAGVDEQYF,TRBV7-8,TRBJ2-7
CASSLVPTNYNEQFF,TRBV5-1,TRBJ2-1
CASSQSFPASGELFF,TRBV23-1,TRBJ2-2
CASSSGESTGELFF,TRBV5-1,TRBJ2-2
CASSLVDGSNEQFF,TRBV5-1,TRBJ2-1
CASSLAFSRGLTIYQETQYF,TRBV7-2,TRBJ2-5
CASSLRDRGNEQYF,TRBV5-4,TRBJ2-7
CASSQGVSGANVLTF,TRBV4-2,TRBJ2-6
CASSSKRLAGGSYNEQFF,TRBV11-2,TRBJ2-1
CASSRTDPYEQYF,TRBV6-1,TRBJ2-7
CASSFRLDTQYF,TRBV6-5,TRBJ2-3
CATGGTSGNTDEQFF,TRBV15,TRBJ2-1
CASTQGRDSPLHF,TRBV10-2,TRBJ1-6
CASRTGLATYNEQFF,TRBV6-1,TRBJ2-1
CASSVGDSQETQYF,TRBV5-1,TRBJ2-5
CASSSPSSQADYTQYF,TRBV28,TRBJ2-3
CASSSRTGSATGELFF,TRBV28,TRBJ2-2
CASSDRNTEAFF,TRBV19,TRBJ1-1
CASSRTWGQPSPEAFF,TRBV5-4,TRBJ1-1
CSATATFMNTEAFF,TRBV20-1,TRBJ1-1
CASKGAPGGYTF,TRBV12-3/TRBV12-4,TRBJ1-2
CASSLPEQYF,TRBV28,TRBJ2-7
CSIIAGAYEQYF,TRBV29-1,TRBJ2-7
CASSDHPGTDTQYF,TRBV5-5,TRBJ2-3
CASSRSVSLSTDTQYF,TRBV12-3/TRBV12-4,TRBJ2-3
CASSLIAGEFNIQYF,TRBV5-1,TRBJ2-4
CSAISTNTGELFF,TRBV20-1,TRBJ2-2
CSARLAGERKQFF,TRBV20-1,TRBJ2-1
CASSGGPSLGNEQFF,TRBV9,TRBJ2-1
CASSFSGSGETQYF,TRBV5-1,TRBJ2-5
CASSRGLAETYEQYF,TRBV4-3,TRBJ2-7
CASSLRRGTDLYEQYF,TRBV7-8,TRBJ2-7
CSARAVGQYF,TRBV20-1,TRBJ2-7
CASRGGQPSVYGYTF,TRBV23-1,TRBJ1-2
CASSPAGGSYNEQFF,TRBV7-2,TRBJ2-1
CASSRGGGGTDTQYF,TRBV7-2,TRBJ2-3
CASSLSSNTEAFF,TRBV7-3,TRBJ1-1
CASSFLGPYEQYF,TRBV7-2,TRBJ2-7
CSVEGLAGAPYNEQFF,TRBV29-1,TRBJ2-1
CASSFDRVPYNEQFF,TRBV5-6,TRBJ2-1
CASSYSQGEGGAFF,TRBV18,TRBJ1-1
CSARDTAGTGGHYNEQFF,TRBV20-1,TRBJ2-1